The entry that follows covers one T cell receptor beta chain sequence. The sample originates from a study of shared clonotypes between healthy human individuals. Study context: Every donor yielded three CD4 naive, three CD4 memory, two CD8 naive and one CD8 memory plate.

This CDR3 contains 16 residues. The germline V and J ends were trimmed by 0 bases and 4 bases, with 13 bases remaining between them. Germline loops: CDR1 MGHRA, CDR2 YSYEKL. Method: immunoSEQ multiplex PCR; TCRdb's copy keeps in-frame clones and lacks some. The sample records some 980,000 clones, about three quarters being singletons. Input material: memory CD4+ T cells sorted from blood. Subset noted: CD45RA-negative fraction. V and J are TRBV4-1 and TRBJ1-5; weak D call: TRBD1 (6 bases). The sequence came from a man younger than 30 in good health. The CDR3 DNA sequence: TGCGCCAGCAGCCAAGATCTAGGAGGGGGGAATCAGCCCCAGCATTTT. Translating gives CASSQDLGGGNQPQHF.